A single sample is the source of the 15 T cell receptor beta chains below, sequenced in a study of blood T cell repertoires in COVID-19. Repertoires were generated with immunoSEQ multiplex PCR, while TCRdb's copy carries only in-frame clones and drops some. Counted here are about 180,000 clones, just under 90% occurring once; the ten biggest clones make up around 12%. The sequencing sample was made of peripheral blood. These receptors were collected from a woman in her seventies with COVID-19, enrolled during active disease.

This chain joins TRBV29-1 and TRBJ2-7; 9 bases line up with TRBD1. Germline trimming cut 7 bases from V and 3 bases from J; bases unmatched to any gene: 10. The CDR3 contains 14 residues. In germline, CDR1 is SQVTM, CDR2 ANQGSEA. The chain's CDR3 is CSGITAGQGYEQYF. The CDR3 bases are TGCAGCGGGATCACCGCGGGACAGGGCTACGAGCAGTACTTC.

The chain links TRBV3-1 (or the pseudogene TRBV3-2) to TRBJ2-7; 9 bases match TRBD1. The CDR3 covers 16 residues. The junction had 10 bases not matched to a gene; V was cut back by 2 bases and J by 5 bases. Germline CDR1 reads LGHDT; CDR2 reads YNNKEL (reference sequence). The CDR3 coding sequence is TGTGCCAGCAGCCAAAGCCCCGGGACAGGGAGTCACGAGCAGTACTTC. The encoded protein is CASSQSPGTGSHEQYF.

The rearrangement joins TRBV30 to TRBJ2-1; the match to TRBD2 covers 7 bases. CDR1 and CDR2 from the germline V gene are GTSNPN and SVGIG (reference sequence). Trimming took 7 bases from V and 6 from J; bases not matched to a gene: 9. The CDR3 contains 13 residues. CDR3 coding DNA: TGTGCCTACGAGGGAGGGGTGTCCAATGAGCAGTTCTTC. Encoded protein: CAYEGGVSNEQFF. Variable domain in full (rest from reference TRBV30 and TRBJ2-1): SQTIHQWPATLVQPVGSPLSLECTVEGTSNPNLYWYRQAAGRGLQLLFYSVGIGQISSEVPQNLSASRPQDRQFILSSKKLLLSDSGFYLCAYEGGVSNEQFFGPGTRLTVL.

The chain carries TRBV28 and TRBJ2-3; weak D call: TRBD2 (6 bases). CDR1 and CDR2 (germline): MDHEN, SYDVKM. The CDR3 covers 18 residues. V was cut by 7 bases and J by 1 base, with 24 bases left in between. The CDR3 DNA sequence: TGTGCCAGCACCTCGTCCCAGTTGGGGGAGCGGGGCACAGATACGCAGTATTTT. Its protein is CASTSSQLGERGTDTQYF.

The chain recombines TRBV4-2 with TRBJ2-1; a possible D gene is TRBD1 (5 bases). V was trimmed by 0 bases and J by 4 bases, leaving 13 bases between them. The CDR3 loop spans 16 amino acids. Germline values: CDR1 LGHNA, CDR2 YNFKEQ. As DNA, the CDR3 is TGTGCCAGCAGCCAAGAGTCTTCAGGGTCATACAATGAGCAGTTCTTC. Protein sequence: CASSQESSGSYNEQFF.

The chain has TRBV7-2 and TRBJ2-7, with a tentative D call TRBD2 (5 bases). The CDR3 totals 15 residues. The germline V gene encodes CDR1 SGHTA and CDR2 FQGNSA. V was shortened by 1 base and J by 2 bases, with 12 bases between the two germline ends. The CDR3 region is CASSLVSRGTYEQYF. In DNA, the CDR3 is TGTGCCAGCAGCTTAGTGTCCAGAGGGACCTACGAGCAGTACTTC.

The chain employs TRBV7-2 and TRBJ2-5; D gene ambiguous. The CDR3 has 15 residues. V was cut by 5 bases and J by 5 bases, with 18 bases left in between. The germline CDR1 and CDR2 sequences are SGHTA and FQGNSA. The CDR3 sequence is CASSQDSSRWETQYF. The CDR3 DNA sequence: TGTGCCAGCAGCCAAGATAGCAGCCGGTGGGAGACCCAGTACTTC.

The rearrangement links TRBV28 to TRBJ2-3, with TRBD2 as a possible D gene (5 bases). The CDR3 totals 14 residues. The V end was cut by 3 bases, the J end by 4 bases, with 11 bases between. Germline lookup yields CDR1 MDHEN and CDR2 SYDVKM. The CDR3 sequence: CASSFQGRADTQYF. The CDR3 DNA sequence: TGTGCCAGCAGTTTTCAAGGGAGAGCAGATACGCAGTATTTT.

To note about this clone: A read error may account for a junction end that differs from germline. CDR3 DNA: TGTGCTAGCAGCTTAGAGGCGGGACAGAACTCGGGCCAGTACTTC. This codes for CASSLEAGQNSGQYF. This rearrangement joins TRBV7-7 to TRBJ2-5; D perhaps matches TRBD1 (7 bases). CDR3 length: 15 amino acids. CDR1 is SSHAT, CDR2 FNYEAQ, per germline (reference sequence).

The chain links TRBV6-5 to TRBJ1-3; D is uncertain. The CDR3 runs 15 residues. V lost 2 bases, J lost 5 bases, and 13 bases lay in between. CDR1 and CDR2 from the germline V gene are MNHEY and SVGAGI. CDR3 in DNA: TGTGCCAGCAGTTACCGGAGGGTGTCTCGAAACACCATATATTTT. Protein sequence: CASSYRRVSRNTIYF.

This clone was detected once. The V and J genes are TRBV6-5 and TRBJ2-7; TRBD1 aligns across 8 bases. The V segment lost 7 bases and the J segment 6 bases; nucleotides outside the gene matches: 8. CDR1 MNHEY and CDR2 SVGAGI come from the germline V gene. This CDR3 region has 13 residues. As DNA, the CDR3 is TGTGCCAGCATGTCGGCAGGGGGCATCGAGCAGTACTTC. Protein: CASMSAGGIEQYF.

J is TRBJ1-6 and V is TRBV24-1, with D perhaps matching TRBD1 (6 bases). The germline CDR1 and CDR2 sequences are KGHDR and SFDVKD. Trimming removed 0 bases at V and 7 bases at J, with 9 bases between. The CDR3 has 15 residues. CDR3 residues: CATSDLTGPNSPLHF. In nucleotides, the CDR3 is TGTGCCACCAGTGATTTGACAGGGCCAAATTCACCCCTCCACTTT.

The chain links TRBV4-1 to TRBJ2-1, with TRBD2 matching over 13 bases. Looked up from germline, CDR1 is MGHRA and CDR2 is YSYEKL. This CDR3 comprises 16 residues. J was trimmed by 8 bases and V by 5 bases; bases with no gene match: 9. Written as DNA, the CDR3 is TGCGCCAGCAGCACACTAGCGGGAGGGCCGGGTCATGAGCAGTTCTTC. Translating gives CASSTLAGGPGHEQFF.

The CDR3 sequence: CASSQGLRGRLAGGPGDTQYF. CDR3 DNA sequence: TGTGCCAGCAGCCAAGGACTCCGGGGGAGACTAGCGGGAGGGCCAGGAGATACGCAGTATTTT. The chain links TRBV3-1 (or the pseudogene TRBV3-2) to TRBJ2-3; 14 bases agree with TRBD2. This CDR3 region has 21 residues. Unmatched junction bases numbered 17, after V lost 1 base and J lost 5 bases. CDR1 is LGHDT, CDR2 YNNKEL, per germline (reference sequence).

The genes are TRBV7-9 and TRBJ2-1, with 14 bases matching TRBD2. CDR1 is SEHNR, CDR2 FQNEAQ, per germline (reference sequence). The CDR3 contains 18 residues. The V and J ends lost 5 bases and 5 bases, in that order; junction bases with no gene match: 11. The CDR3 reads CASSRPFSGLAGDNEQFF. In DNA form, the CDR3 reads TGTGCCAGCAGCCGACCCTTTTCGGGACTAGCGGGAGACAATGAGCAGTTCTTC.